A single sample gave rise to the 11 T cell receptor beta chains below, sequenced in a study of blood T cells in healthy people across ages. Then a second PCR, running about 6 to 11 cycles, was carried out with a sample-barcoded 5' primer and a J-beta primer mix. From the 5' RACE reads, TCRdb called clonotypes with MiXCR, one entry per CDR3 protein. The sample consists of hundreds of thousands of distinct CDR3 sequences, more than 40% of them appearing once. The specimen sequenced was blood. The receptors shown here come from a man aged 55 to 70 in good health.

This clonotype showed up just once. It may be a read error: a sequence one base away is much more abundant. The genes are TRBV4-3 and TRBJ1-1; D unclear. Germline CDR1 is LGHNA and CDR2 is YSLEER. CDR3 length equals 13 residues. Trimming removed 1 base at V and 2 bases at J, with 5 bases between. In DNA, the CDR3 is TGCGCCAGCAGCCAAGGACACAACACTGAAGCTTTCTTT. Translated, it gives CASSQGHNTEAFF.

This chain links TRBV7-2 with TRBJ2-3; no definite D call. The CDR3 spans 16 residues. Trimming took off 1 base at V and 0 bases at J, with 11 bases between the two ends. Germline assignment: CDR1 SGHTA and CDR2 FQGNSA. The CDR3 reads CASSLGQHLSTDTQYF. In nucleotides, the CDR3 is TGTGCCAGCAGCTTAGGGCAGCACCTTAGCACAGATACGCAGTATTTT.

This clonotype came up once. The V and J genes are TRBV6-2 or TRBV6-3 and TRBJ2-1; D is undetermined. Germline CDR1 MNHEY, CDR2 SVGEGT. CDR3 size: 15 residues. V lost 8 bases and J lost 10, with 24 bases in between. The CDR3 sequence: CASARIPSLGYEQFF. As DNA, the CDR3 is TGTGCCAGCGCAAGGATACCCTCTCTGGGCTACGAGCAGTTCTTC.

The chain combines TRBV14 with TRBJ2-1; D remains ambiguous. The CDR3 totals 12 residues. Germline loops: CDR1 SGHDN, CDR2 FVKESK. Trimming removed 1 base from V and 9 bases from J, with 7 bases in between. The CDR3 protein is CASSQGTGEQFF. Here the CDR3 DNA reads TGTGCCAGCAGCCAAGGTACGGGTGAGCAGTTCTTC.

This clonotype showed up just a few times. The V call is TRBV7-2, the J call TRBJ1-6; 7 bases fit TRBD1. Germline CDR1 is SGHTA and CDR2 is FQGNSA. Unmatched junction bases numbered 11, after V lost 8 bases and J lost 1 base. This CDR3 comprises 17 residues. CDR3 protein: CASRQDRERSYNSPLHF. CDR3 nucleotide sequence: TGTGCCAGCCGTCAAGACAGGGAAAGATCCTATAATTCACCCCTCCACTTT.

The V and J genes are TRBV4-1 and TRBJ2-1, with D uncertain. V was shortened by 0 bases and J by 7 bases, with 16 bases between the two germline ends. This CDR3 has 16 residues. Germline loops: CDR1 MGHRA, CDR2 YSYEKL. The CDR3 DNA follows: TGCGCCAGCAGCCAAGAAGGACCGGGCCGCCTAAATGAGCAGTTCTTC. Its protein is CASSQEGPGRLNEQFF.

In its sample, this clonotype was seen once. The genes are TRBV5-1 and TRBJ2-2; TRBD1 or TRBD2 may be the D gene (5 bases each). Germline loops: CDR1 SGHRS, CDR2 YFSETQ. The CDR3 sequence is 15 residues long. V lost 2 bases, J lost 6 bases, and 14 bases lay in between. The CDR3, as DNA: TGCGCCAGCAGCTTATGGGACGGTGCATCCGGGGAGCTGTTTTTT. Translation: CASSLWDGASGELFF.

The chain employs TRBV30 and TRBJ2-7; D uncertain. Germline V gene data show CDR1 as GTSNPN and CDR2 as SVGIG (reference sequence). This CDR3 is built from 12 residues. Trimming removed 2 bases from V and 10 bases from J, with 15 bases in between. DNA for the CDR3: TGTGCCTGGAGTCCTGACGTCCAATCTCAGTACTTC. This translates into CAWSPDVQSQYF.

This clonotype was seen only a few times. The chain is built from TRBV29-1 and TRBJ1-1; 9 positions match TRBD1. CDR1 and CDR2 from the germline V gene are SQVTM and ANQGSEA. The CDR3 has 13 residues. The ends lost 3 bases at V and 2 bases at J; junction bases unmatched: 1. Here the CDR3 DNA reads TGCAGCGTTGAGGGACAGGGTAACACTGAAGCTTTCTTT. Protein: CSVEGQGNTEAFF.

The gene calls are TRBV20-1 and TRBJ1-1, with 9 positions matching TRBD1. Germline V gene data show CDR1 as DFQATT and CDR2 as SNEGSKA (reference sequence). The CDR3 is made up of 13 amino acids. V was pared by 6 bases and J by 4 bases, with 6 bases of the junction left unmatched. CDR3 DNA sequence: TGCAGTGCCACCGGGACAGGGATCACTGAAGCTTTCTTT. It specifies CSATGTGITEAFF.

This sequence joins TRBV19 and TRBJ2-3; D gene uncertain. CDR3 length equals 9 residues. The germline gives CDR1 LNHDA, CDR2 SQIVND (reference sequence). V was pared by 8 bases and J by 5 bases, with 2 bases between. DNA of the CDR3: TGTGCCAGTCAAGATACGCAGTATTTT. As protein: CASQDTQYF.